Shown below are 27 T cell receptor beta chains from a single sample sequenced in a study of CD8 T cells in ankylosing spondylitis. In TCRdb, the 5' RACE reads were re-called with MiXCR into one record per CDR3 protein. This sample yields 700,000 or so distinct CDR3 sequences, of which roughly 20% are seen a single time; under 20% belongs to the top ten. What these receptors recognize is not known. Study observations and caveats: The study identified a TCR beta motif of roughly eight highly homologous variants that appeared characteristic of ankylosing spondylitis blood.

The material sequenced was blood, either unsorted or a sorted T cell fraction (not recorded which). The receptors here all came from a male donor with ankylosing spondylitis.

This clonotype was seen ten or more times. The gene calls are TRBV5-1 and TRBJ2-1, with 9 nucleotides matching TRBD1. CDR1 is SGHRS, CDR2 YFSETQ, per germline. The CDR3 loop spans 16 amino acids. The trim removed 3 bases at V and 4 bases at J, leaving 8 bases unmatched. The CDR3 DNA sequence: TGCGCCAGCAGCTGGACGACAGGGGGGTCGTACAATGAGCAGTTCTTC. It translates to CASSWTTGGSYNEQFF. Variable domain in full (rest from reference TRBV5-1 and TRBJ2-1): KAGVTQTPRYLIKTRGQQVTLSCSPISGHRSVSWYQQTPGQGLQFLFEYFSETQRNKGNFPGRFSGRQFSNSRSEMNVSTLELGDSALYLCASSWTTGGSYNEQFFGPGTRLTVL.

V usage is TRBV2 and J usage is TRBJ2-3; D uncertain. The germline CDR1 and CDR2 sequences are SNHLY and FYNNEI. The CDR3 runs to 17 residues. V shed 2 bases and J shed 0 bases, with 15 bases lying between them. CDR3 sequence reads: CASSEYYGEPSTDTQYF. CDR3 coding DNA: TGTGCCAGCAGTGAATACTACGGAGAGCCTAGCACAGATACGCAGTATTTT.

The table lists this clonotype with many counts. This rearrangement joins TRBV11-2 to TRBJ2-1; D is possibly TRBD1 (5 bases). The length of the CDR3 is 12 residues. V gave up 8 bases and J gave up 4 bases, with 9 bases separating them. The germline V gene has CDR1 SGHAT and CDR2 FQNNGV. The CDR3: CASGAGYNEQFF. The CDR3 DNA sequence: TGTGCCAGCGGGGCCGGATACAATGAGCAGTTCTTC.

V and J are TRBV18 and TRBJ1-1; D is uncertain. This CDR3 has 15 residues. Germline CDR1 KGHSH, CDR2 LQKENI. The V gene lost 6 bases and the J gene lost 1 base, with 15 bases spanning the gap. CDR3 in amino acids: CASSSPTTPNTEAFF. The CDR3 DNA reads as TGTGCCAGCTCCTCCCCTACCACACCGAACACTGAAGCTTTCTTT. Full variable domain (missing parts from reference TRBV18 and TRBJ1-1): NAGVMQNPRHLVRRRGQEARLRCSPMKGHSHVYWYRQLPEEGLKFMVYLQKENIIDESGMPKERFSAEFPKEGPSILRIQQVVRGDSAAYFCASSSPTTPNTEAFFGQGTRLTVV.

This clonotype was seen a handful of times. The chain uses TRBV7-3 and TRBJ2-1, with D tentatively TRBD1 or TRBD2 (5 bases each). V was trimmed by 5 bases and J by 3 bases, leaving 17 bases between them. The CDR3 has 16 residues. Germline V gene sequence: CDR1 SGHTA, CDR2 FQGTGA. The CDR3 DNA reads as TGTGCCAGCAGCCAGATGGGGGTATTAGGCTACAATGAGCAGTTCTTC. It yields the protein CASSQMGVLGYNEQFF.

This clonotype was seen more than once but under ten times. CDR3 bases: TGTGCCAGCAGTCTTGACAGGGTTGACGCTGAAGCTTTCTTT. Amino acid sequence: CASSLDRVDAEAFF. This rearrangement joins TRBV6-1 to TRBJ1-1; TRBD1 matches 7 bases. Germline assignment: CDR1 MNHNS and CDR2 SASEGT. J lost 6 bases, V lost 5 bases, and 9 bases had no gene match. The CDR3 has 14 amino acids.

Concerning this clonotype: At one end, the junction sequence differs from germline, possibly due to a read error. The chain joins TRBV20-1 to TRBJ1-5; possibly TRBD1 for D (5 bases). The CDR3 spans 15 residues. CDR1 and CDR2 (germline): DFQATT, SNEGSKA (reference sequence). The CDR3 DNA reads TGCAGTGCTAGAGGGGATGACAGTAGGAATCAGCCTCAGCATTTT. It specifies CSARGDDSRNQPQHF.

Ten or more counts support this clonotype. V is TRBV12-3 or TRBV12-4 and J is TRBJ1-2; 7 bases line up with TRBD1. This CDR3 spans 14 amino acids. V dropped 5 bases and J dropped 0; count of bases not matched to a gene: 3. The chain's CDR3 is CASSPTGTNYGYTF. In DNA form, the CDR3 reads TGTGCCAGCAGTCCGACAGGGACTAACTATGGCTACACCTTC.

This clonotype came up a few times. J is TRBJ1-1 and V is TRBV27, with D possibly being TRBD1 (5 bases). The germline CDR1 and CDR2 sequences are MNHEY and SMNVEV (reference sequence). The ends were cut back, 2 bases at V and 3 bases at J, with 19 bases in the middle. The CDR3 is made up of 17 amino acids. CDR3 sequence: CASSLVLPQGGDTEAFF. The CDR3 region has the DNA TGTGCCAGCAGTTTAGTTCTCCCCCAGGGTGGGGACACTGAAGCTTTCTTT.

This clonotype appeared a few times. This chain joins TRBV14 and TRBJ1-6; D call uncertain. Germline V gene data show CDR1 as SGHDN and CDR2 as FVKESK. V lost 1 base to trimming and J lost 4 bases, with 8 bases between them. The CDR3 totals 15 residues. The CDR3 DNA reads TGTGCCAGCAGCCAAGGCGTCTCATATAATTCACCCCTCCACTTT. It encodes CASSQGVSYNSPLHF.

The gene calls are TRBV10-3 and TRBJ2-7; tentatively, D is TRBD1 (7 bases). With 6 bases removed from V and 2 bases from J, the gap between germline ends came to 17 bases. Germline V lookup: CDR1 ENHRY, CDR2 SYGVKD. The CDR3 sequence is 15 residues long. Here the CDR3 reads CAIRDSRGEAYEQYF. For the CDR3, the DNA is TGTGCCATCAGGGACTCCAGGGGGGAGGCCTACGAGCAGTACTTC.

J is TRBJ2-1 and V is TRBV9, with unresolved D. V lost 0 bases, J lost 4 bases, and 5 bases lay in between. This CDR3 is built from 13 residues. The germline gives CDR1 SGDLS, CDR2 YYNGEE. The CDR3 here is CASSVESYNEQFF. CDR3 in DNA: TGTGCCAGCAGCGTAGAGTCGTACAATGAGCAGTTCTTC.

On this clonotype: An end of the junction differs from the germline gene, which may be a read error. The chain couples TRBV11-2 to TRBJ2-7; the D is unclear. Germline V lookup: CDR1 SGHAT, CDR2 FQNNGV. The CDR3 covers 12 residues. Here the CDR3 reads CASSRAPSEQHF. The CDR3 DNA sequence: TGTGCCAGCAGCCGGGCCCCCTCGGAGCAGCACTTC.

This chain links TRBV11-2 with TRBJ2-7; D remains ambiguous. Trimming took off 5 bases at V and 6 bases at J, with 14 bases between the two ends. The germline CDR1 and CDR2 sequences are SGHAT and FQNNGV. This CDR3 comprises 13 residues. The CDR3 DNA is TGTGCCAGCAGCCCGTGGGGTCCGTCCGAGCAGTACTTC. This codes for CASSPWGPSEQYF. Full variable domain (outside the CDR3, taken from reference TRBV11-2 and TRBJ2-7): EAGVAQSPRYKIIEKRQSVAFWCNPISGHATLYWYQQILGQGPKLLIQFQNNGVVDDSQLPKDRFSAERLKGVDSTLKIQPAKLEDSAVYLCASSPWGPSEQYFGPGTRLTVT.

A few counts support this clonotype. The rearrangement joins TRBV10-3 to TRBJ1-4; D unresolved. The V end was cut by 2 bases, the J end by 7 bases, with 2 bases between. There are 11 residues in the CDR3. CDR1 ENHRY and CDR2 SYGVKD come from the germline V gene. CDR3 DNA sequence: TGTGCCATCAGTGAGGGTGAAAAACTGTTTTTT. It encodes CAISEGEKLFF.

The chain joins TRBV12-3 or TRBV12-4 to TRBJ2-1, with D perhaps TRBD2 (6 bases). The length of the CDR3 is 16 residues. V shed 3 bases and J shed 5 bases, with 17 bases lying between them. The CDR3 DNA reads as TGTGCCAGCAGTTTTTGGGGCGGGGCTAGAAACAATGAGCAGTTCTTC. Protein product: CASSFWGGARNNEQFF.

The chain has TRBV29-1 and TRBJ2-2; D may be TRBD1 (6 bases). The germline V and J ends were trimmed by 7 bases and 3 bases, with 12 bases remaining between them. The CDR3 is 13 residues long. CDR1 is SQVTM, CDR2 ANQGSEA, per germline. The CDR3 nucleotides are TGCAGCGCTCCGGGACAATACACCGGGGAGCTGTTTTTT. Translation gives CSAPGQYTGELFF.

A few counts support this clonotype. The rearrangement joins TRBV7-7 to TRBJ2-1; 14 nucleotides line up with TRBD2. Trimming removed 3 bases from V and 7 bases from J; junction bases left unmatched: 5. This CDR3 region has 16 residues. Germline V lookup: CDR1 SSHAT, CDR2 FNYEAQ (reference sequence). The CDR3 DNA follows: TGTGCCAGCAGCTTGGGGGGACTAGCGGGAGAAAATGAGCAGTTCTTC. Residues: CASSLGGLAGENEQFF.

This clonotype showed up just a few times. The chain carries TRBV7-2 and TRBJ2-2; 10 bases map to TRBD2. J gave up 7 bases and V 1 base, and 6 bases lay outside the gene matches. The germline gives CDR1 SGHTA, CDR2 FQGNSA. There are 16 residues in the CDR3. CDR3 in DNA: TGTGCCAGCAGCTTAGTCCCTAGCGGGAGTAGCGGGGAGCTGTTTTTT. Amino acids: CASSLVPSGSSGELFF.

This CDR3 reads CSASPPGTGAGNTIYF. DNA for the CDR3: TGCAGTGCTAGCCCCCCCGGGACAGGGGCTGGAAACACCATATATTTT. The rearrangement links TRBV20-1 to TRBJ1-3, with 10 positions matching TRBD1. CDR3 size: 16 residues. Germline V gives CDR1 DFQATT, CDR2 SNEGSKA (reference sequence). The V segment lost 3 bases and the J segment 2 bases; nucleotides outside the gene matches: 7.

This chain connects TRBV20-1 to TRBJ2-7, with 10 nucleotides matching TRBD2. The CDR3 runs 13 residues. Germline V gene lookup returns CDR1 DFQATT and CDR2 SNEGSKA (reference sequence). J was trimmed by 5 bases and V by 6 bases; bases with no gene match: 7. The CDR3 nucleotides read TGCAGTGCCCCCCGAGCGGGAGGGGACGAGCAGTACTTC. Protein: CSAPRAGGDEQYF.

This clonotype was picked up one time. V is TRBV5-4 and J is TRBJ2-1; tentative D call: TRBD2 (6 bases). Deletions cut 4 bases from V and 4 bases from J, with 12 bases between. The CDR3 length is 14 residues. From germline, CDR1 is SGHNT and CDR2 YYREEE (reference sequence). CDR3 DNA sequence: TGTGCCAGCAGCACCGCGGGGCGGTACAATGAGCAGTTCTTC. Amino acid sequence: CASSTAGRYNEQFF. The variable domain in full, completed from reference TRBV5-4 and TRBJ2-1, reads ETGVTQSPTHLIKTRGQQVTLRCSSQSGHNTVSWYQQALGQGPQFIFQYYREEENGRGNFPPRFSGLQFPNYSSELNVNALELDDSALYLCASSTAGRYNEQFFGPGTRLTVL.

This clonotype has at least ten counts. CDR3 nucleotides: TGTGCCAGCAGTTTGGGGGGGACCACCTACGAGCAGTACTTC. The encoded protein is CASSLGGTTYEQYF. This chain links TRBV27 with TRBJ2-7; 7 bases are shared with TRBD2. J was trimmed by 2 bases and V by 3 bases; bases with no gene match: 4. In germline, CDR1 is MNHEY, CDR2 SMNVEV (reference sequence). The CDR3 is made up of 14 amino acids.

This clonotype came up a few times. This sequence joins TRBV27 and TRBJ1-1; 9 bases agree with TRBD1. Trimming removed 2 bases from V and 7 bases from J; junction bases left unmatched: 14. CDR3 length equals 17 residues. In germline, CDR1 is MNHEY, CDR2 SMNVEV (reference sequence). CDR3 sequence (DNA): TGTGCCAGCAGTTTAGGAGGGGGACAGGGAGAGGGCCGTGAAGCTTTCTTT. It translates to CASSLGGGQGEGREAFF.

The chain couples TRBV3-1 to TRBJ2-7; TRBD1 or TRBD2 may be the D gene (6 bases each). The CDR3 covers 16 residues. Germline V gene lookup returns CDR1 LGHDT and CDR2 YNNKEL (reference sequence). V was trimmed by 4 bases and J by 5 bases, leaving 21 bases between them. CDR3: CASSPDGGAVVHEQYF. In DNA form, the CDR3 reads TGTGCCAGCAGCCCTGACGGGGGCGCGGTTGTTCACGAGCAGTACTTC.

This clonotype has a handful of counts. The J gene is TRBJ1-1, the V gene TRBV10-2; D is ambiguous. CDR1 is WSHSY, CDR2 SAAADI, per germline. The CDR3 has 12 residues. V shed 4 bases and J shed 8 bases, with 11 bases lying between them. The CDR3 region is CASSAIRAEAFF. The CDR3 DNA sequence: TGCGCCAGCAGTGCAATCCGGGCCGAAGCTTTCTTT.

The chain joins TRBV5-1 to TRBJ2-1, with TRBD2 identical over 10 bases. The junction had 5 bases not matched to a gene; V was cut back by 0 bases and J by 8 bases. CDR3 length: 15 amino acids. The V gene's germline CDR1 is SGHRS and CDR2 YFSETQ. The CDR3 nucleotides read TGCGCCAGCAGCTTGGCTAGCGGGAGTGGCTATGAGCAGTTCTTC. Amino acid sequence: CASSLASGSGYEQFF.